The rows below give T cell receptor beta chains drawn from one sample of a study of cytomegalovirus exposure and HLA in healthy donors. Clones were sequenced by immunoSEQ multiplex PCR, and TCRdb holds only the in-frame ones, with some missing. Of 130,000 to 150,000 clones in the sample, 80% to 85% were seen once. The specimen sequenced was PBMCs. These receptors all stem from a boy younger than 10 in good health and CMV-seronegative. Each CDR3 is given with its conserved first and last residue. Fields, in order: clone size, D gene, V gene, J gene, CDR3 length, CDR3 protein, CDR3 DNA. D genes are given only for firm matches. Some rows have no size entry. The others give once, few or many, or a class for an expanded clone.

abundance: -; d_gene: TRBD1; v_gene: TRBV7-8; j_gene: TRBJ1-6; len: 15; CDR3aa: CASSLGGTGGSPLHF; CDR3nt: TGTGCCAGCAGCTTGGGCGGGACAGGTGGCTCACCCCTCCACTTT
abundance: many; d_gene: -; v_gene: TRBV4-3; j_gene: TRBJ2-7; len: 16; CDR3aa: CASSQELGQGGYEQYF; CDR3nt: TGCGCCAGCAGCCAAGAACTTGGCCAGGGGGGTTACGAGCAGTACTTC
abundance: -; d_gene: TRBD2; v_gene: TRBV6-1; j_gene: TRBJ2-1; len: 13; CDR3aa: CAGGLAGGHEQFF; CDR3nt: TGTGCCGGCGGACTAGCGGGAGGACATGAGCAGTTCTTC
abundance: -; d_gene: TRBD1; v_gene: TRBV5-4; j_gene: TRBJ2-3; len: 14; CDR3aa: CASSSRTGTDTQYF; CDR3nt: TGTGCCAGCAGCTCGCGGACAGGGACAGATACGCAGTATTTT
abundance: -; d_gene: -; v_gene: TRBV28; j_gene: TRBJ1-2; len: 15; CDR3aa: CASSSVAGSPYGYTF; CDR3nt: TGTGCCAGCAGTTCAGTTGCGGGCAGCCCCTATGGCTACACCTTC
abundance: once; d_gene: TRBD1; v_gene: TRBV11-2; j_gene: TRBJ2-5; len: 15; CDR3aa: CASSLRDRVGETQYF; CDR3nt: TGTGCCAGCAGCTTAAGGGACAGGGTGGGAGAGACCCAGTACTTC
abundance: -; d_gene: -; v_gene: TRBV7-8; j_gene: TRBJ1-5; len: 19; CDR3aa: CASSPELQGMLYSNQPQHF; CDR3nt: TGTGCCAGCAGCCCAGAATTACAGGGAATGCTCTATAGCAATCAGCCCCAGCATTTT
abundance: -; d_gene: TRBD1; v_gene: TRBV7-2; j_gene: TRBJ1-2; len: 16; CDR3aa: CASSPFSGQYSYGYTF; CDR3nt: TGTGCCAGCAGCCCCTTCTCGGGACAGTATAGCTATGGCTACACCTTC
abundance: -; d_gene: TRBD1; v_gene: TRBV5-1; j_gene: TRBJ2-5; len: 14; CDR3aa: CASDWTGRQETQYF; CDR3nt: TGCGCCAGCGACTGGACAGGCCGGCAAGAGACCCAGTACTTC
abundance: -; d_gene: -; v_gene: TRBV6-5; j_gene: TRBJ2-2; len: 14; CDR3aa: CASTRSASFGELFF; CDR3nt: TGTGCCAGCACCAGATCTGCTAGCTTCGGGGAGCTGTTTTTT
abundance: -; d_gene: -; v_gene: TRBV21-1; j_gene: TRBJ1-4; len: 16; CDR3aa: CASSKGEPSGDEKLFF; CDR3nt: TGTGCCAGCAGCAAAGGGGAGCCATCGGGGGATGAAAAACTGTTTTTT
abundance: -; d_gene: TRBD2; v_gene: TRBV30; j_gene: TRBJ2-2; len: 14; CDR3aa: CAWSEGGGTGELFF; CDR3nt: TGTGCCTGGAGTGAAGGCGGGGGAACCGGGGAGCTGTTTTTT
abundance: -; d_gene: -; v_gene: TRBV4-1; j_gene: TRBJ1-5; len: 16; CDR3aa: CASSPQFVGAGQPQHF; CDR3nt: TGCGCCAGCAGCCCACAATTTGTCGGGGCGGGACAGCCCCAGCATTTT
abundance: -; d_gene: TRBD1; v_gene: TRBV11-2; j_gene: TRBJ2-1; len: 16; CDR3aa: CASSLEGTGVTDEQFF; CDR3nt: TGTGCCAGCAGCTTAGAGGGGACAGGGGTGACCGATGAGCAGTTCTTC
abundance: -; d_gene: TRBD1; v_gene: TRBV7-3; j_gene: TRBJ1-1; len: 15; CDR3aa: CASSGFRGRNTEAFF; CDR3nt: TGTGCCAGCAGCGGTTTCAGGGGGAGGAACACTGAAGCTTTCTTT
abundance: -; d_gene: TRBD2; v_gene: TRBV5-4; j_gene: TRBJ2-3; len: 15; CDR3aa: CASSSGLAGEDTQYF; CDR3nt: TGTGCCAGCAGCTCGGGACTAGCGGGGGAAGATACGCAGTATTTT
abundance: few; d_gene: -; v_gene: TRBV6-5; j_gene: TRBJ2-7; len: 13; CDR3aa: CASSYSGSYEQYF; CDR3nt: TGTGCCAGCAGTTACTCGGGCAGCTACGAGCAGTACTTC
abundance: -; d_gene: -; v_gene: TRBV7-2; j_gene: TRBJ2-1; len: 15; CDR3aa: CASSFSGASYNEQFF; CDR3nt: TGTGCCAGCAGCTTTAGCGGCGCCTCCTACAATGAGCAGTTCTTC
abundance: -; d_gene: TRBD2; v_gene: TRBV7-9; j_gene: TRBJ2-1; len: 16; CDR3aa: CASSNTGGGGYNEQFF; CDR3nt: TGTGCCAGCAGCAACACGGGCGGGGGAGGCTACAATGAGCAGTTCTTC
abundance: once; d_gene: TRBD1; v_gene: TRBV12-5; j_gene: TRBJ2-4; len: 14; CDR3aa: CASGYGQVRDIQYF; CDR3nt: TGTGCTAGTGGTTACGGACAGGTTAGAGACATTCAGTACTTC
abundance: -; d_gene: TRBD2; v_gene: TRBV7-3; j_gene: TRBJ2-7; len: 16; CDR3aa: CASSLTGTSGSYEQYF; CDR3nt: TGTGCCAGCAGCTTAACAGGGACTAGCGGGAGTTACGAGCAGTACTTC
abundance: once; d_gene: -; v_gene: TRBV6-5; j_gene: TRBJ1-6; len: 15; CDR3aa: CASSGSSFYNSPLHF; CDR3nt: TGTGCCAGCAGTGGCTCCAGTTTTTATAATTCACCCCTCCACTTT
abundance: -; d_gene: TRBD1; v_gene: TRBV7-9; j_gene: TRBJ1-1; len: 14; CDR3aa: CASSLDRGWTEAFF; CDR3nt: TGTGCCAGCAGCTTAGACAGGGGTTGGACTGAAGCTTTCTTT
abundance: -; d_gene: -; v_gene: TRBV16; j_gene: TRBJ1-4; len: 14; CDR3aa: CASSQRQAGEKLFF; CDR3nt: TGTGCCAGCAGCCAAAGACAGGCAGGTGAAAAACTGTTTTTT
abundance: -; d_gene: -; v_gene: TRBV29-1; j_gene: TRBJ1-2; len: 13; CDR3aa: CSVAGNFNYGYTF; CDR3nt: TGCAGCGTGGCCGGGAATTTTAACTATGGCTACACCTTC
abundance: -; d_gene: TRBD2; v_gene: TRBV7-3; j_gene: TRBJ2-5; len: 17; CDR3aa: CASSTGTSGGAGETQYF; CDR3nt: TGTGCCAGCAGCACCGGGACTAGCGGGGGGGCGGGAGAGACCCAGTACTTC
abundance: -; d_gene: TRBD1; v_gene: TRBV19; j_gene: TRBJ2-7; len: 16; CDR3aa: CASSIALGQGAYEQYF; CDR3nt: TGTGCCAGTAGTATAGCTTTGGGACAGGGGGCCTACGAGCAGTACTTC
abundance: -; d_gene: TRBD1; v_gene: TRBV14; j_gene: TRBJ1-2; len: 15; CDR3aa: CASSSWTGRDYGYTF; CDR3nt: TGTGCCAGCAGCTCATGGACAGGGCGTGACTATGGCTACACCTTC
abundance: -; d_gene: -; v_gene: TRBV6-1; j_gene: TRBJ1-5; len: 14; CDR3aa: CASSDWGGIQPQHF; CDR3nt: TGTGCCAGCAGTGACTGGGGGGGGATTCAGCCCCAGCATTTT
abundance: few; d_gene: -; v_gene: TRBV4-3; j_gene: TRBJ1-2; len: 16; CDR3aa: CASSRAQKPTNYGYTF; CDR3nt: TGCGCCAGCAGCCGGGCTCAGAAGCCAACTAACTATGGCTACACCTTC
abundance: -; d_gene: -; v_gene: TRBV6-1; j_gene: TRBJ2-7; len: 15; CDR3aa: CASRTRQGTSYEQYF; CDR3nt: TGTGCCAGCAGGACCCGGCAGGGAACTTCCTACGAGCAGTACTTC
abundance: -; d_gene: -; v_gene: TRBV7-9; j_gene: TRBJ2-1; len: 16; CDR3aa: CSSSRPAGSSYNEQFF; CDR3nt: TGTTCCAGCAGCCGACCGGCCGGGAGCTCCTACAATGAGCAGTTCTTC
abundance: few; d_gene: TRBD2; v_gene: TRBV6-1; j_gene: TRBJ2-1; len: 15; CDR3aa: CASSGEAGGYNEQFF; CDR3nt: TGTGCCAGCAGTGGGGAAGCGGGAGGGTACAATGAGCAGTTCTTC
abundance: -; d_gene: -; v_gene: TRBV20-1; j_gene: TRBJ2-7; len: 11; CDR3aa: CSAIGDNEQYF; CDR3nt: TGCAGTGCTATCGGGGATAACGAGCAGTACTTC
abundance: -; d_gene: -; v_gene: TRBV27; j_gene: TRBJ1-1; len: 17; CDR3aa: CASSLSVVRRVNTEAFF; CDR3nt: TGTGCCAGCAGTTTATCGGTTGTCAGGCGTGTGAACACTGAAGCTTTCTTT
abundance: -; d_gene: -; v_gene: TRBV12-5; j_gene: TRBJ2-5; len: 11; CDR3aa: CASGPPWEQYF; CDR3nt: TGTGCTAGTGGTCCGCCGTGGGAGCAGTACTTC